This TCR beta chain was sequenced during a study of cytomegalovirus exposure and HLA in healthy donors. Study-wide results and caveats: 87-base-pair reads could not separate some V segments, including TRBV6-2 and TRBV6-3. Under in vitro conditions, three CMV-associated chains were confirmed as specific for CMV antigens. A reported reduction in N-insertions relative to the approximately 640-donor mean was seen in an Asian-associated ancestry cluster in a later analysis.

The PCR had 60 Vbeta and 13 Jbeta primers. Here immunoSEQ multiplex PCR was the method, and the copy in TCRdb shows in-frame clones only, minus some. Of 150,000 to 200,000 clones detected, around 84% appear once; the ten largest clones hold around 1.7%. To note about this clone: What it recognizes is unknown.

The CDR3 is made up of 17 amino acids. The ends lost 0 bases at V and 2 bases at J; junction bases unmatched: 5. Germline-derived CDR1 and CDR2 are LGHNA and YSLEER. This clonotype was sampled from a woman aged 18-29 years in good health and CMV-seronegative. Sequenced: PBMCs. The rearrangement links TRBV4-3 to TRBJ2-3; TRBD2 agrees at 10 bases. The CDR3: CASSQEASGRATDTQYF. The CDR3 DNA follows: TGCGCCAGCAGCCAAGAAGCAAGCGGGAGGGCCACAGATACGCAGTATTTT.